Detailed here is one TCR beta chain. In this sample, this clone turned up once. Its binding antigen is unknown. No base-level quality is on record; no much larger clone is a single base apart. The sample contains more than one DNA sequence encoding this CDR3. The immunoSEQ Assay, a bias-controlled multiplex PCR, was used to amplify TCRbeta CDR3 regions from genomic DNA. As for the original processing: The number of nucleated cells in each sample was estimated from the amplification of reference gene primers within the assay. Sequence reads were collapsed and filtered to measure the absolute abundance of every unique TCRbeta CDR3 rearrangement. For each sample, productive Simpson clonality was calculated as the square root of Simpson's diversity index over productive rearrangements. Imported from immuneACCESS, the table was reduced by TCRdb to in-frame sequences with V and J called. These copies leave out some clones; in studies compared against another copy, an unresolved V gene accounts for under half, and the cause of the remainder is not known. For V, J and clone size, that table is used; D and trimming come from the DNA. A total of tens of thousands of clones appear in this sample, around 80% of them only once. The top ten hold around 5.3% of the sample.

V gives up 3 bases and J gives up 1 base, and the segment between their germline ends measures 13 bases. The germline V gene encodes CDR1 SGHRS and CDR2 YFSETQ. The CDR3 runs 15 amino acids, cysteine and phenylalanine included. The retained sequence is limited to the CDR3, 45 bases, with the frame set at the first base. The data derive from a study of blood T cell repertoires in COVID-19 (TCRdb year 2020). With respect to the entire study: Samples from collaborators originated in the United States, Italy and Spain and spanned both the acute and convalescent phases of COVID-19. The material from the prospective study consisted of cDNA or gDNA derived from T cells, B-cell-depleted T cells, or PBMCs. Deeply sampled blood TCRbeta repertoires from subjects exposed to, actively infected with, or recovered from COVID-19 were included in the dataset. The repertoires were released in a freely available public database intended as a resource for research on the immune response to SARS-CoV-2. Samples were obtained from the ongoing ImmuneRACE study (first 160 participants) and from over a thousand subjects provided by 6 global collaborators. Nearly every sample came with metadata listing a de-identified subject ID, COVID-19 status, age in years and sex. Where available, HLA class I and class II types were taken from metadata supplied by the sample provider and were not determined by assay-based typing.

Whole blood was collected in K2EDTA tubes by collaborating institutions according to the institutions' own protocols. For TCRbeta analysis, collaborators shipped samples in one of three forms: frozen whole blood, isolated PBMCs, or DNA extracted from either of those sample types. Overall results and qualifications from the work: How much clinical and demographic metadata was included differed by source and by participant, and the metadata was provided uncurated.

This receptor was obtained from a man aged 55-75 years with active or convalescent COVID-19. This chain joins TRBV5-1 to TRBJ1-1; the D gene is perhaps TRBD1, from 6 matching bases. The sequenced sample consisted of peripheral blood. This receptor carries the CDR3 CASSSNGGANTEAFF. The DNA sequence is as follows: TGCGCCAGCAGCTCCAATGGGGGGGCGAACACTGAAGCTTTCTTT.